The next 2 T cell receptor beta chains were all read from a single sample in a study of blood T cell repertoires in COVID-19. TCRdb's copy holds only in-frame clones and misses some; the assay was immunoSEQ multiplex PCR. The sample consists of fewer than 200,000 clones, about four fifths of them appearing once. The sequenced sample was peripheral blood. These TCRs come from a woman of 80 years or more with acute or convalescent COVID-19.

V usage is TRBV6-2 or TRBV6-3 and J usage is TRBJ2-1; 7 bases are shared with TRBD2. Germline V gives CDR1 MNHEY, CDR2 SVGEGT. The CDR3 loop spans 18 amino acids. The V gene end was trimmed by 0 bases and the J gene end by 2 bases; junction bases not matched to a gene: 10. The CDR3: CASSYSLAELWAYNEQFF. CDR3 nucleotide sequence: TGTGCCAGCAGTTACTCGCTAGCGGAACTCTGGGCCTACAATGAGCAGTTCTTC.

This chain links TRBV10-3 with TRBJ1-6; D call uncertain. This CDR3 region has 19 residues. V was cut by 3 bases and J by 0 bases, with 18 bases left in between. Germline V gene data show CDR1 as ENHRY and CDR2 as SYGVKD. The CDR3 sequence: CAISEWGYLTSSYNSPLHF. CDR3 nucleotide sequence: TGTGCCATCAGTGAATGGGGTTACCTGACTAGCTCCTATAATTCACCCCTCCACTTT.